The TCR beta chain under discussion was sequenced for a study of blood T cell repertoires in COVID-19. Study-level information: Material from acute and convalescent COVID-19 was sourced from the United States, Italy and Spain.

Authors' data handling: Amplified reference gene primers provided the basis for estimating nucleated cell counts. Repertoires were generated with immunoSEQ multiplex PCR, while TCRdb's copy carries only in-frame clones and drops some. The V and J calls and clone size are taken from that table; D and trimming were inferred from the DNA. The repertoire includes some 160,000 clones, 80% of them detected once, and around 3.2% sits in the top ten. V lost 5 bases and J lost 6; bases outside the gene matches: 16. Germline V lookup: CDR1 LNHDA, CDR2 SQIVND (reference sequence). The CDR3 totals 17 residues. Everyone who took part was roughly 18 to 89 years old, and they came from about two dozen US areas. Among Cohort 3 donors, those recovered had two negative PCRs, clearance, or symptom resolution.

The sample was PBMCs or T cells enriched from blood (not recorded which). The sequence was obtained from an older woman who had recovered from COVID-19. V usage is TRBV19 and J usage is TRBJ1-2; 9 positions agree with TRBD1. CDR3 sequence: CASSASLGTGSPNGYTF. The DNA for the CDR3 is TGTGCCAGTAGTGCCAGCCTAGGGACAGGGTCCCCAAATGGCTACACCTTC.